This T cell receptor beta chain was recovered during a study of CD8+CD57+ T cells in acquired aplastic anemia. On the study more broadly: Sorted CD4+ and CD8+ cells yielded around 3.3 ug of DNA on average.

The study, taken as a whole, reports: With respect to CD8+ Simpson's diversity, patients and controls did not differ significantly.

An expansion of CD8+CD57+ cells by flow cytometry had been shown in patients chosen for sequencing. Patients were untreated when blood was sampled. This clonotype was observed many times. The antigen remains unidentified. Researchers used genomic DNA as the template to profile TCR beta VDJ and CDR3. Using its own MiXCR run on the reads, TCRdb lists one record per CDR3 protein. There are 150,000 to 200,000 distinct CDR3 sequences in the sample; around 52% occur only once, and about 30% lies in the top ten. This receptor was obtained from a human donor with aplastic anemia. The source material was sorted CD4+, CD8+, or CD8+CD57+ T cells (not recorded which) from PBMCs.

DNA of the CDR3: TGTGCCAGCAGCTTGTCCGGGGACACTGAAGCTTTCTTT. It yields the protein CASSLSGDTEAFF. The chain is built from TRBV5-6 and TRBJ1-1; D gene unclear. This CDR3 has 13 amino acids. Germline CDR1 SGHDT, CDR2 YYEEEE. V lost 1 base to trimming and J lost 3 bases, with 7 bases between them.